There are a few counts of the clone carrying this TCR beta chain. Antigen: not known. The data stem from a study of cytomegalovirus exposure and HLA in healthy donors. Whole-study findings and limits: Rare sequences made up most TCRs, while some public TCRs were found in many donors. Associated with HLA alleles at 0.05 false discovery rate in a later analysis were 16,951 TCR beta sequences. In a later analysis, CMV-associated beta chains were mostly HLA-associated, it appeared. Cytomegalovirus-associated status was assigned to 164 TCR beta chains.

V was pared by 4 bases and J by 5 bases, with 7 bases of the junction left unmatched. CDR3 length: 14 residues. Germline assignment: CDR1 SGHRS and CDR2 YFSETQ. Amplification used 60 Vbeta primers and 13 Jbeta primers. Clones were sequenced by immunoSEQ multiplex PCR, and TCRdb holds only the in-frame ones, with some missing. The data hold approximately 140,000 clones, with 79% observed a single time. Sequenced sample: PBMCs. This sequence was found in a man aged 50 or older in good health and CMV-seropositive. This chain links TRBV5-1 with TRBJ2-7; the match to TRBD1 covers 9 bases. The CDR3 reads CASSRDRDFHEQYF. The CDR3 nucleotides read TGCGCCAGCAGCCGGGACAGGGACTTCCACGAGCAGTACTTC.